This T cell receptor beta chain comes out of a study of long-term antiretroviral therapy in people with HIV. Study-level information: A decade or so separates the oldest specimens from the later 2015 immediate-ART recommendation.

V was clipped by 3 bases and J by 3 bases; unmatched bases: 4. Germline-derived CDR1 and CDR2 are MGHRA and YSYEKL. The CDR3 has 15 residues. General observations from the study: Compared with controls, HIV repertoires showed narrower CDR3 length ranges.

Running of the v3.0 immunoSEQ assay took place at survey level. Data came from immunoSEQ multiplex PCR; TCRdb stores just in-frame clones and leaves some out. The sample includes 30,000 to 40,000 clones, around 88% of them seen just once. Concerning this clone itself: Antigen unknown.

Treatment for all HIV-infected participants took place in the United States. This material consisted of unsorted PBMCs, taken just before starting antiretroviral therapy. The rearrangement uses TRBV4-1 and TRBJ2-3; 9 bases align to TRBD2. This clonotype was sampled from a woman between 18 and 30 years old with HIV. CDR3 DNA sequence: TGCGCCAGCAGCCAGGCGGGAGGGCCAACAGATACGCAGTATTTT. It codes for CASSQAGGPTDTQYF.